This T cell receptor (beta chain) was profiled in a study of cytomegalovirus exposure and HLA in healthy donors (dated by TCRdb to about 2017). Study-wide context: In an earlier analysis of 587 of the donors, 276 Gb of sequence data and approximately 100 million unique TCR beta sequences from about 190 million T cells were reported. HLA typing included class I and class II loci at four-digit resolution. A later genetic analysis used genome-wide SNP genotypes for about 65% of the roughly 700 donors, treating that subset as a discovery cohort. An early release that covered several hundred HLA-typed donors contained about 300 gigabases of sequencing data and tens of millions of unique TCR sequences. The study aimed to test whether signatures of past pathogen exposure could be identified by cataloging public T cell receptors. To predict cytomegalovirus infection status, the study brought together high-throughput TCR immunosequencing, statistical association of individual TCRs with disease status, and machine learning. A later analysis re-examined previously published TCR beta repertoires from 600 to 700 donors and added high-resolution HLA genotyping to investigate patterns of TCR occurrence. Among the roughly 430 genotyped donors, around 81% belonged to the genetic ancestry cluster associated with self-reported Caucasian donors. The number of typed donors differed by locus: about 620-640 for A, B, C, DRB1 and DQB1; some 500 for DQA1; approximately 610 for DPA1; and roughly 490 for DPB1. Donor age, sex, ethnicity and CMV serostatus were collected together with the repertoire data. The later analysis used no new phenotypic data to find candidate immune exposures, relying instead on TCR beta sequences and their occurrence across donors. Because of strong linkage in the cohort, 4 to 6 DR-DQ haplotypes were treated as single units for association and clustering. All discovery cohort repertoires had been generated on a single sequencing platform. An earlier analysis of approximately 630 of the donors applied high-throughput TCR beta sequencing to assess whether each TCR beta V gene segment acted as functional or pseudogenic. Besides the first cohort of more than 650 subjects, a separate validation cohort made up of 90 to 150 different subjects was used. On average, roughly 200,000 unique TCR beta nucleotide sequences were sequenced per donor among 350 to 400 genotyped donors of the cohort, with about 19% of those sequences being non-productive. The study used immunosequencing to profile the T cell repertoires of more than 650 subjects and linked those repertoires to cytomegalovirus serostatus. Findings and caveats that apply to the study as a whole: Several of the top co-occurrence clusters appeared to be linked to parvovirus B19, influenza, CMV and Epstein-Barr virus, according to a later analysis. This cohort had only TCR beta chains sequenced, and the lack of alpha or paired-chain data limited which features could be detected. In a later analysis, most CMV-associated TCR beta chains were found to appear HLA-restricted, with HLA associations seemingly driven largely by CMV exposure. A further reported finding was that TCR beta sequences accurately predicted the HLA-A and HLA-B alleles for most subjects in the first cohort. It was suggested by the authors that the approach could potentially be generalized to other disease states and immunological phenotypes. When HLA alleles, especially DR and DQ, strongly co-occurred, attributing TCR associations to individual alleles was difficult. Immune exposure information for the cohort was limited to CMV serostatus. The 87-base-pair reads could not distinguish some IMGT-functional V segments, including TRBV6-2 and TRBV6-3, so those segments were excluded. In an earlier analysis of roughly 500 of the donors, most TCR beta V segments appeared in productive rearrangements about 87% or about 30% of the time, broadly matching IMGT annotations. Roughly uniform sequencing depth across donors was assumed in presence/absence analyses, although this assumption may not hold. Compared with the 666-donor mean, donors in an Asian-associated ancestry cluster had fewer N-insertions in productive TCRs, according to a later genetic analysis. The study gave a list of more than 150 TCR beta chains associated with cytomegalovirus. The sequencing pipeline was judged likely to have produced a cluster of highly shared sequence variants as a technical artifact. In a later analysis, HLA-associated TCR beta chains were found to be more clonally expanded and to have lower generation probabilities than equally common non-associated chains. An association between a missense DCLRE1C variant and V-gene and J-gene trimming of TCR beta chains was found in a later genetic analysis and replicated in an independent cohort. Three of the identified cytomegalovirus-associated TCR beta chains were confirmed in vitro to be specific for cytomegalovirus antigens. Linkage disequilibrium might explain the correlated functional status among segregating V segments, but an unknown experimental factor could not be excluded. While some public TCRs were present in many individuals, most TCR sequences turned up only very rarely across donors. In both the original and validation cohorts, the classifier was reported to diagnose cytomegalovirus status with high specificity and sensitivity. Because counts were too low, some 16 rarely observed V segments, including chromosome 9 orphons, were excluded from the earlier analysis of a few hundred of the donors. In a later analysis, TCR association rates were found to vary across HLA loci, with the most associated TCRs seen for DRB1 alleles and the fewest for HLA-C alleles. Specific HLA alleles were associated with 15,000 to 20,000 TCR beta sequences at a false discovery rate of 0.05 in a later analysis. HLA typing was unavailable for some donors at each locus, so association tests used only the typed subset.

Measured from the cysteine to the phenylalanine, the CDR3 is 15 residues long. Just CDR3 DNA is preserved here, 45 bases in frame from base 1. CDR1 SNHLY and CDR2 FYNNEI were looked up in the germline V gene. V and J are trimmed by 2 bases and 7 bases, and the gene matches miss 7 bases of the junction. The cohort was made up of under 800 healthy bone marrow donors. All cohort members were sampled while nominally healthy, although unrecorded immune exposures were likely present. The donor tested CMV seronegative, placing the donor among the roughly 350 seronegative members of the cohort. Each donor provided a peripheral blood sample, and peripheral blood mononuclear cells were used for TCR beta sequencing. Genomic DNA was extracted from the blood cell samples with the Qiagen DNeasy Blood Extraction Kit. On this clone itself: The antigen it recognizes is unknown. There are no base qualities to consult, and no much larger clone falls within one base.

Library preparation was by the immunoSEQ multiplex PCR assay. The multiplex PCR relied on a mix of 60 forward primers for TCR Vbeta segments and 13 reverse primers for TCR Jbeta segments. The CDR3 region of rearranged TCR beta genes was amplified from genomic DNA with a multiplex PCR assay. The Illumina HiSeq System was used to sequence the amplified TCR beta libraries as 87-base-pair reads. From the authors' description of their analysis: In a later analysis, roughly 80 million unique TCR beta chains were counted across the 650 to 750 repertoires, and some 10 million of these chains were shared by at least two donors. Raw reads were error-corrected and collapsed into unique sequences by a nearest-neighbor algorithm in which closely related sequences were merged to remove PCR and sequencing errors. CDR3 sequences were aligned to IMGT reference sequences to assign V, D and J gene segments. For a sequence to be retained, a match of at least six nucleotides was required to both a V gene segment and a J gene segment. A rearrangement counted as productive if the CDR3 had no stop codons and remained in frame with V and J, and every other rearrangement counted as non-productive. CDR3 was defined according to IMGT convention as the region running from the second conserved V-encoded cysteine to the conserved J-encoded phenylalanine. In an earlier analysis of 500 to 650 of the donors, sequences lacking an unambiguous match to a single V gene segment were excluded. In an earlier analysis of 587 of the donors, a V segment was called functional when productive rearrangements were above 56.7%, and segregating when the standard deviation between donors exceeded 5%. A statistical classification framework was built for diagnosing cytomegalovirus status from the catalog of TCR beta chain sequences. In a later analysis, TCR nucleotide sequences were compared against IMGT/GENE-DB human TR gene sequences so that V and J genes could be assigned. In a later analysis, CDR3 sequences and most-parsimonious VDJ recombination scenarios were assigned using the TCRdist pipeline. In a later analysis, every TCR beta chain was defined by the combination of its CDR3 amino acid sequence and its V-gene family, and reads without a unique V-gene family were dropped. To address suspected cross-contamination and a sequencing artifact, a later analysis removed approximately 600 highly shared, low-generation-probability nucleotide sequences. A later analysis calculated a clonal expansion index for each public chain from normalized within-repertoire ranks of inferred template counts. A later analysis computed generation probabilities with a VDJ recombination model fitted to out-of-frame rearrangements, and checked the results against IGoR. A later analysis scored TCR-TCR, TCR-HLA and TCR-CMV co-occurrence with hypergeometric tests, applying a repertoire-size bias correction to TCR pairs. In a later analysis, false discovery rates were estimated by permuting HLA or CMV assignments 20 times. In a later analysis, co-occurring TCRs were grouped using DBSCAN, with TCRdist sequence similarity added in when clustering inside HLA-allele-positive subsets. Repertoires with fewer than 30,000 or more than 120,000 public chains, plus five repertoires with anomalous nucleotide sharing, were excluded from co-occurrence clustering. In TCRdb, the immuneACCESS table is reduced to in-frame sequences with V and J assigned. These tables do not hold every clone; where another copy was compared, an unresolved V gene accounts for under half, and the others remain unexplained. Clone size and the V and J calls come from that table; the DNA yielded D and trimming. Within this sample are approximately 120,000 clones, with 75% of them counted one time only. The ten largest clones capture 2.5% to 3.5% of the sample.

The chain joins TRBV2 to TRBJ2-1, with TRBD2 identical over 8 junction bases. The sequencing sample was made of PBMCs. This clonotype was sampled from a man under 40 in good health and CMV-seronegative. The CDR3 reads as follows: CASSESPGGTNEQFF. The nucleotide sequence reads TGTGCCAGCAGTGAATCCCCGGGAGGGACGAATGAGCAGTTCTTC. The full variable domain, with segments outside the CDR3 supplied by the reference TRBV2 and TRBJ2-1 proteins, appears as EPEVTQTPSHQVTQMGQEVILRCVPISNHLYFYWYRQILGQKVEFLVSFYNNEISEKSEIFDDQFSVERPDGSNFTLKIRSTKLEDSAMYFCASSESPGGTNEQFFGPGTRLTVL.